This T cell receptor beta chain is drawn from a study of blood T cell repertoires in COVID-19. Study-wide context: Sources were T cells, B-cell-depleted T cells, or PBMCs; the material itself was cDNA or gDNA.

Using immunoSEQ multiplex PCR, the repertoire was profiled, and TCRdb retains in-frame clones only, with some absent. The repertoire includes some 250,000 clones, 70% to 90% of them detected once, and 6.2% sits in the top ten. This CDR3 spans 15 amino acids. V gave up 4 bases and J gave up 10 bases; unmatched junction bases: 7. The germline gives CDR1 MGHDK, CDR2 SYGVNS. The chain joins TRBV25-1 to TRBJ1-6; 10 nucleotides agree with TRBD1. The sample consisted of peripheral blood. This TCR came from a man in his 60s with acute or convalescent COVID-19. CDR3 nucleotide sequence: TGTGCCAGCAGTGGGACAGGGGGATCTAACTCACCCCTCCACTTT. Its protein product is CASSGTGGSNSPLHF.